This TCR beta chain was documented in a study of CD8 T cells in Susac syndrome. Random hexamers primed reverse transcription of roughly 0.45 to 1 ug RNA. Amplification of TCR beta CDR3 used immunoSEQ multiplex PCR across 54 Vbeta and 13 Jbeta. Using its own MiXCR run on the immunoSEQ multiplex PCR reads, TCRdb lists one record per CDR3 protein. The sample lists some 110,000 distinct CDR3 sequences; about 93% were seen once. Findings and limits, study-wide: The study recognized that its TCR sequencing and HLA analysis covered a relatively small number of individuals.

While serving as controls, healthy donors were matched for age and sex. The CD8+ and CD4+ T cells were isolated magnetically using a negative isolation approach, whereas the TEMRA cells were enriched by FACS. Points on this clonotype: Its antigen remains unidentified.

The CDR3 length is 14 residues. The germline V and J ends were trimmed by 0 bases and 0 bases, with 4 bases remaining between them. Germline V gene sequence: CDR1 SGDLS, CDR2 YYNGEE. The rearrangement links TRBV9 to TRBJ1-3; D gene unclear. Sequenced material: CD4+ T cells from PBMCs. The receptor was isolated from a human donor in good health. Here the CDR3 reads CASSVGSSGNTIYF. The CDR3 DNA sequence: TGTGCCAGCAGCGTAGGATCCTCTGGAAACACCATATATTTT.